This entry lists 8 T cell receptor beta chains sequenced from one sample in a study of early T cells in non-severe SARS-CoV-2 infection. Using its own MiXCR run on the 5' RACE reads, TCRdb lists one record per CDR3 protein. This sample has tens of thousands of distinct CDR3 sequences, with approximately 12% found just once. Sequenced here: whole blood, sampled at baseline. These receptors were collected from an adult who was a healthcare worker with PCR-confirmed SARS-CoV-2 infection or an uninfected control (not recorded which).

J is TRBJ1-2 and V is TRBV30; maybe TRBD1 (5 bases). In germline, CDR1 is GTSNPN, CDR2 SVGIG (reference sequence). This CDR3 contains 13 residues. The V gene lost 4 bases and the J gene lost 8 bases, with 17 bases spanning the gap. CDR3 in amino acids: CAWTPSVGRGYTF. The DNA of the CDR3 is TGTGCCTGGACCCCCTCCGTGGGACGAGGCTACACCTTC.

The chain recombines TRBV12-3 or TRBV12-4 with TRBJ1-4; D gene unclear. Trimming stripped 3 bases from V and 8 bases from J, with 4 bases between. The CDR3 is 11 residues long. The CDR3 reads CASSFGEKLFF. Written as DNA, the CDR3 is TGTGCCAGCAGTTTTGGGGAAAAACTGTTTTTT.

This chain uses TRBV20-1 with TRBJ1-2; D is uncertain. This CDR3 contains 14 residues. Trimming removed 0 bases from V and 6 bases from J, with 14 bases in between. Germline V gene lookup returns CDR1 DFQATT and CDR2 SNEGSKA (reference sequence). DNA for the CDR3: TGCAGTGCTAGAGATCCGGCCTCAGCAGATGGCTACACCTTC. As protein: CSARDPASADGYTF.

CDR3 nucleotide sequence: TGCGCCAGCAGCTCGACGACCAACACTGAAGCTTTCTTT. This sequence encodes CASSSTTNTEAFF. This chain uses TRBV5-1 with TRBJ1-1; D not certain. V lost 3 bases and J 2 bases, leaving 8 bases between the germline ends. CDR3 length: 13 amino acids. Germline loops: CDR1 SGHRS, CDR2 YFSETQ.

The gene calls are TRBV19 and TRBJ1-5; 8 nucleotides match TRBD1. The length of the CDR3 is 15 residues. Germline CDR1 reads LNHDA; CDR2 reads SQIVND (reference sequence). V trimming: 9 bases; J trimming: 0 bases; junction bases outside the gene matches: 7. CDR3 DNA sequence: TGTGCCAGCAGGGGGACAGGCAATAGCAATCAGCCCCAGCATTTT. Translating it yields CASRGTGNSNQPQHF.

The rearrangement uses TRBV24-1 and TRBJ2-3, with 9 bases lining up with TRBD2. CDR1 is KGHDR and CDR2 is SFDVKD in the germline V gene. V lost 3 bases, J lost 4 bases, and 10 bases stayed unmatched. The CDR3 loop spans 17 amino acids. CDR3 nucleotide sequence: TGTGCCACCAGTGATGAAACCCCGGGACTAGCTCCAGATACGCAGTATTTT. It is translated as CATSDETPGLAPDTQYF.

The genes are TRBV6-2 or TRBV6-3 and TRBJ2-1, with 13 bases aligning to TRBD2. Germline lookup yields CDR1 MNHEY and CDR2 SVGEGT. Unmatched junction bases numbered 14, after V lost 5 bases and J lost 7 bases. The CDR3 is made up of 18 amino acids. CDR3 DNA sequence: TGTGCCAGCAGTCCGCTAATATTACTAGCGGGAGGGGGAAATGAGCAGTTCTTC. This translates into CASSPLILLAGGGNEQFF.

This clonotype was seen at least ten times. This chain uses TRBV30 with TRBJ2-1, with 12 bases fitting TRBD2. The CDR3 runs to 14 residues. Germline CDR1 GTSNPN, CDR2 SVGIG (reference sequence). With V trimmed by 2 bases and J by 8 bases, 4 bases remained unmatched. DNA for the CDR3: TGTGCCTGGAGTACGACTAGCGGGAGCCATGAGCAGTTCTTC. Its protein is CAWSTTSGSHEQFF.